This is a list of T cell receptor beta chains from one sample in a study of shared clonotypes between healthy human individuals. The data were produced by immunoSEQ multiplex PCR, yet TCRdb's version contains in-frame clones alone and is incomplete. Of millions of clones in the sample, 85% to 95% were seen once. The source material was naive CD4+ T cells sorted from blood. The source of these receptors is a man aged 18 to 30 in good health. Both conserved end residues are part of each CDR3. A D gene is named only where the DNA matches it firmly. Clone size, where shown, is once, few, many, or a class for clones that have expanded.

-	TRBV6-5	-	TRBJ2-3	TGTGCCAGCAGTTACTCCCGGACCACGGGCACGCAGTATTTT	CASSYSRTTGTQYF
-	TRBV7-7	-	TRBJ2-3	TGTGCTAGCAGCTTAGGGAGTAGTAGCACAGATACGCAGTATTTT	CASSLGSSSTDTQYF
-	TRBV7-3	TRBD2	TRBJ2-5	TGTGCCAGCAGCTTAAGGGCTAGCGGTTACCAAGAGACCCAGTACTTC	CASSLRASGYQETQYF
-	TRBV2	-	TRBJ2-3	TGTGCCAGCAGTTACAGCACAGATACGCAGTATTTT	CASSYSTDTQYF
-	TRBV18	TRBD1	TRBJ2-1	TGTGCCAGCTCACCACCGTACGGGACAGGGGGCGATATAAATGAGCAGTTCTTC	CASSPPYGTGGDINEQFF
once	TRBV5-4	TRBD2	TRBJ2-1	TGTGCCAGCAGCTCGGGGGGAACTAGCGGGTACAATGAGCAGTTCTTC	CASSSGGTSGYNEQFF
-	TRBV18	-	TRBJ2-5	TGTGCCAGCTCACCACCGAAAAGGGAGACCCAGTACTTC	CASSPPKRETQYF
-	TRBV2	-	TRBJ2-5	TGTGCCAGCAGTGAAGGCCGTCAAGAGACCCAGTACTTC	CASSEGRQETQYF
-	TRBV4-1	-	TRBJ1-3	TGCGCCAGCAGCACCAAAATTCAGGGCGACGGAAACACCATATATTTT	CASSTKIQGDGNTIYF
-	TRBV18	-	TRBJ1-4	TGTGCCAGCTCACCACAGGCAGGGCTTGGCGAAAAACTGTTTTTT	CASSPQAGLGEKLFF
-	TRBV10-3	TRBD2	TRBJ2-7	TGTGCCATCAGTGGGCTTGGGCAGCCGGGGACTAGCGGGGGCCTCGTCTACGAGCAGTACTTC	CAISGLGQPGTSGGLVYEQYF
-	TRBV30	-	TRBJ1-1	TGTGCCTGGAGTGGTGGTAGGGGCACTGAAGCTTTCTTT	CAWSGGRGTEAFF